The rows below give T cell receptor beta chains drawn from one sample of a study of blood T cell repertoires in COVID-19. The table came from immunoSEQ multiplex PCR; TCRdb's copy has only in-frame clones and leaves some out. The data show around 200,000 clones, around four fifths seen once. The specimen was peripheral blood. These receptors originate from a man aged 45-65 years with active or convalescent COVID-19. Each CDR3 is given with its conserved first and last residue. The order of the fields is V gene, J gene, D gene, CDR3 protein. A D gene is named only where the DNA matches it firmly.

V: TRBV19
J: TRBJ2-1
D: .
CDR3: CASRLGSPYNEQFF

V: TRBV5-8
J: TRBJ1-5
D: .
CDR3: CASSANLRDTHF

V: TRBV7-8
J: TRBJ1-2
D: .
CDR3: CASSLTPSYGYTF

V: TRBV7-3
J: TRBJ2-1
D: .
CDR3: CASSSPGGNEQFF

V: TRBV10-3
J: TRBJ1-2
D: TRBD1
CDR3: CAIRFTADRGIQGYTF

V: TRBV7-2
J: TRBJ2-1
D: TRBD2
CDR3: CASSLVSGGGEQFF

V: TRBV10-3
J: TRBJ2-5
D: TRBD2
CDR3: CAISSGLAGTETQYF

V: TRBV7-8
J: TRBJ1-5
D: .
CDR3: CASSLEGGWQPQHF

V: TRBV5-4
J: TRBJ1-2
D: .
CDR3: CASSLTLTGGHTF

V: TRBV5-1
J: TRBJ2-7
D: .
CDR3: CASSHQGSSGEQYF

V: TRBV3-1/TRBV3-2
J: TRBJ1-5
D: .
CDR3: CANSHGPGRNQPQHF

V: TRBV7-9
J: TRBJ1-2
D: TRBD1
CDR3: CASSQGTGFANYGYTF

V: TRBV4-3
J: TRBJ2-2
D: TRBD2
CDR3: CASSQDGSGGATGELFF

V: TRBV7-9
J: TRBJ2-1
D: TRBD2
CDR3: CASSLAGTSGRDEQFF

V: TRBV28
J: TRBJ2-1
D: TRBD1
CDR3: CASSLRYRGRLNEQFF

V: TRBV2
J: TRBJ1-5
D: TRBD1
CDR3: CASSGRTGWSYSNQPQHF

V: TRBV6-5
J: TRBJ2-7
D: .
CDR3: CAISGTLASF

V: TRBV11-3
J: TRBJ1-1
D: .
CDR3: CASSSTGNTEAFF

V: TRBV11-2
J: TRBJ2-7
D: TRBD1
CDR3: CASSPIRGRWEQYF

V: TRBV18
J: TRBJ2-4
D: TRBD1
CDR3: CASSRLQTGGNIQYF

V: TRBV5-1
J: TRBJ2-7
D: TRBD1
CDR3: CASSLRQGSVVDEQYF

V: TRBV7-2
J: TRBJ1-5
D: .
CDR3: CASSSMEGQPQHF

V: TRBV15
J: TRBJ1-1
D: .
CDR3: CATSRDPGGTEAFF